This T cell receptor (beta chain) was observed in a study of T cells after posttransplantation cyclophosphamide. Study-wide results and limits: Skin or GI-infiltrating T cells shared few TRB sequences with blood. Donor-recipient repertoire similarity was low at 1-2 months, rising over year one. Recipient CMV seropositivity and CMV reactivation strongly tracked TRB clonality.

Generated by immunoSEQ multiplex PCR, the TCRdb table keeps only in-frame clones and is missing some. Of just over 65,000 clones listed, about 93% are singletons. V lost 0 bases and J 6 bases, leaving 18 bases between the germline ends. Germline V CDR1 and CDR2: SGHTA, FQGNSA. This CDR3 spans 16 amino acids. Of note for this clone: Its matching antigen is unknown.

The related graft donor's blood sample was taken on the day of bone marrow donation. The sample was PBMCs. This TCR came from a woman aged 25 to 39 in good health and a related stem cell transplant donor. The rearrangement joins TRBV7-2 to TRBJ2-7; D possibly corresponds to TRBD1 (5 bases). The CDR3 here is CASSLAPTGPLLEQYF. CDR3 in DNA: TGTGCCAGCAGCTTAGCGCCCACAGGACCCCTACTCGAGCAGTACTTC.